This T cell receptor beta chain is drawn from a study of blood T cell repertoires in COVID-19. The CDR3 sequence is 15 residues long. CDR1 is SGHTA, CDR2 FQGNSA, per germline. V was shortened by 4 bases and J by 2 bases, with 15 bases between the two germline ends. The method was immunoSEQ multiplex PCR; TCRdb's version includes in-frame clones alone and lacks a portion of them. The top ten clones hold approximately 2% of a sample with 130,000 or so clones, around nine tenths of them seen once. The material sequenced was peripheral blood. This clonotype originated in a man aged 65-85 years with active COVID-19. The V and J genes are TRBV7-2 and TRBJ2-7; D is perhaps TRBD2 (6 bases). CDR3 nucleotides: TGTGCCAGCAGCTCGGGCGGGACGGCGGCCTACGAGCAGTACTTC. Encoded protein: CASSSGGTAAYEQYF.